A single sample is the source of the 28 T cell receptor beta chains below, sequenced in a study of tumor-infiltrating lymphocytes in localized non-small cell lung cancer. This table comes from immunoSEQ multiplex PCR, and its TCRdb copy is limited to in-frame clones, with some not included. The profile shows some 15,000 clones, approximately 80% of them singletons. Source material: uninvolved lung tissue not adjacent to the tumor. These receptors all come from a human donor with non-small cell lung cancer.

The chain employs TRBV7-3 and TRBJ2-3; 11 bases match TRBD2. From germline, CDR1 is SGHTA and CDR2 FQGTGA. The CDR3 is 15 amino acids. V shed 5 bases and J 3 bases; nucleotides not matched to a gene: 4. The CDR3: CASSPRLAGTDTQYF. The CDR3 DNA reads as TGTGCCAGCAGCCCAAGACTAGCGGGGACAGATACGCAGTATTTT.

The chain links TRBV4-1 to TRBJ1-5; D is unclear. Trimming cost V 0 bases and J 4 bases, with 13 bases left between them. The CDR3 is 16 residues long. The germline gives CDR1 MGHRA, CDR2 YSYEKL. CDR3 DNA sequence: TGCGCCAGCAGCCAAGATGCGACACAGCTGAATCAGCCCCAGCATTTT. It codes for CASSQDATQLNQPQHF.

This clone was seen a few times. The CDR3 loop is CASSYSNGRTEAFF. In DNA, the CDR3 is TGTGCCAGCAGTTACTCGAACGGTCGGACTGAAGCTTTCTTT. V and J are TRBV6-5 and TRBJ1-1, with unresolved D. Trimming removed 0 bases at V and 5 bases at J, with 10 bases between. This CDR3 region has 14 residues. Germline V lookup: CDR1 MNHEY, CDR2 SVGAGI.

The rearrangement links TRBV7-2 to TRBJ2-7; perhaps TRBD2 as D (6 bases). This CDR3 has 14 amino acids. The V end lost 3 bases, the J end lost 4 bases, and 13 bases lay between the germline ends. Germline V gives CDR1 SGHTA, CDR2 FQGNSA. In DNA, the CDR3 is TGTGCCAGCAGCTTGGGGCGGGGAGCTTACGAGCAGTACTTC. Its translation: CASSLGRGAYEQYF.

The chain is built from TRBV10-1 and TRBJ2-1, with a possible D match to TRBD1 (5 bases). The CDR3 covers 15 residues. Germline assignment: CDR1 WNHNN and CDR2 SYGVQD (reference sequence). With 2 bases removed from V and 7 bases from J, the gap between germline ends came to 15 bases. CDR3 nucleotides: TGCGCCAGCAGTGAGGGTCAGTGGGCAGGGAATGAGCAGTTCTTC. Its translation: CASSEGQWAGNEQFF.

J is TRBJ2-3 and V is TRBV6-5, with D maybe TRBD2 (5 bases). CDR3 length equals 14 residues. Germline V gene sequence: CDR1 MNHEY, CDR2 SVGAGI. With 5 bases removed from V and 2 bases from J, the gap between germline ends came to 11 bases. CDR3 sequence reads: CASSQLVVTDTQYF. The CDR3 DNA follows: TGTGCCAGCAGTCAACTAGTAGTCACAGATACGCAGTATTTT.

V gene TRBV2 combines with J gene TRBJ1-1, with TRBD1 identical over 9 bases. V lost 7 bases and J lost 4; bases outside the gene matches: 4. Germline V gene sequence: CDR1 SNHLY, CDR2 FYNNEI. This CDR3 comprises 13 residues. In nucleotides, the CDR3 is TGTGCCAGCAATAAGGACAGGGGCACTGAAGCTTTCTTT. This codes for CASNKDRGTEAFF.

This chain joins TRBV4-1 and TRBJ1-3; possibly TRBD1 for D (5 bases). Germline assignment: CDR1 MGHRA and CDR2 YSYEKL. The CDR3 runs to 17 residues. Trimming cost V 0 bases and J 2 bases, with 14 bases left between them. CDR3 residues: CASSQDRGLSPGNTIYF. CDR3 sequence (DNA): TGCGCCAGCAGCCAAGATAGGGGCCTGTCCCCTGGAAACACCATATATTTT.

The CDR3 protein is CASSSVGQGWETQYF. CDR3 bases: TGTGCCAGCAGCTCAGTCGGACAGGGGTGGGAGACCCAGTACTTC. V gene TRBV11-2 combines with J gene TRBJ2-5; TRBD1 aligns across 9 bases. CDR3 length equals 15 residues. After removal of 4 bases from V and 5 bases from J, the junction contained 8 bases not matched to a gene. Germline loops: CDR1 SGHAT, CDR2 FQNNGV.

This clone was seen more than once but under ten times. V and J are TRBV14 and TRBJ1-2, with 8 bases aligning to TRBD1. This CDR3 has 13 residues. Germline V gene lookup returns CDR1 SGHDN and CDR2 FVKESK. After removal of 4 bases from V and 2 bases from J, the junction contained 0 bases not matched to a gene. In DNA, the CDR3 is TGTGCCAGCAGCCGGGACAGGAACTATGGCTACACCTTC. Translating gives CASSRDRNYGYTF.

The V and J genes are TRBV5-1 and TRBJ2-5; 7 bases fit TRBD2. There are 18 residues in the CDR3. V lost 5 bases to trimming and J lost 8 bases; unmatched junction nucleotides: 24. Germline V gene data show CDR1 as SGHRS and CDR2 as YFSETQ. In DNA, the CDR3 is TGCGCCAGCAGGAGTACTTACTCAACGGGGGGAGGGCCTGGAACCCAGTACTTC. This translates into CASRSTYSTGGGPGTQYF. The full variable domain, rest sourced from reference TRBV5-1 and TRBJ2-5, is KAGVTQTPRYLIKTRGQQVTLSCSPISGHRSVSWYQQTPGQGLQFLFEYFSETQRNKGNFPGRFSGRQFSNSRSEMNVSTLELGDSALYLCASRSTYSTGGGPGTQYFGPGTRLLVL.

V and J are TRBV5-5 and TRBJ2-3, with unresolved D. The V end was cut by 0 bases, the J end by 3 bases, with 2 bases between. The CDR3 totals 12 residues. CDR1 SGHKS and CDR2 YYEKEE come from the germline V gene (reference sequence). In DNA, the CDR3 is TGTGCCAGCAGCTTGGAAACAGATACGCAGTATTTT. Translating it yields CASSLETDTQYF.

This chain links TRBV9 with TRBJ2-3; D is ambiguous. V was trimmed by 2 bases and J by 1 base, leaving 11 bases between them. This CDR3 spans 15 amino acids. Germline V gene sequence: CDR1 SGDLS, CDR2 YYNGEE. The CDR3 DNA follows: TGTGCCAGCAGCGTTTCGGGTGAGGGCACAGATACGCAGTATTTT. Its protein is CASSVSGEGTDTQYF.

The CDR3 DNA is TGCGCCAGCAGCCTGACTACGTTAGAGACCCAGTACTTC. Translating gives CASSLTTLETQYF. This chain links TRBV5-1 with TRBJ2-5, with D possibly matching TRBD2 (5 bases). From germline, CDR1 is SGHRS and CDR2 YFSETQ. The CDR3 runs 13 residues. V was shortened by 4 bases and J by 4 bases, with 11 bases between the two germline ends.

The V gene is TRBV5-1, the J gene TRBJ2-5; tentative D call: TRBD1 (6 bases). Trimming took 3 bases from V and 2 from J, leaving 8 bases between them. CDR1 SGHRS and CDR2 YFSETQ come from the germline V gene. The CDR3 covers 13 residues. The chain's CDR3 is CASSWDTQETQYF. CDR3 DNA: TGCGCCAGCAGCTGGGACACTCAAGAGACCCAGTACTTC.

The chain carries TRBV4-1 and TRBJ2-1; maybe TRBD2 (5 bases). V dropped 2 bases and J dropped 10 bases, with 18 bases sitting between them. Germline CDR1 is MGHRA and CDR2 is YSYEKL. There are 15 residues in the CDR3. This chain's CDR3 is CASSQHSALATEQFF. The CDR3, as DNA: TGCGCCAGCAGCCAACATTCGGCGCTAGCTACCGAGCAGTTCTTC.

The V call is TRBV2, the J call TRBJ1-2; 8 nucleotides align to TRBD1. The CDR3 sequence is 14 residues long. The germline V gene encodes CDR1 SNHLY and CDR2 FYNNEI. V was clipped by 5 bases and J by 4 bases; unmatched bases: 6. Here the CDR3 reads CASSSDRVAYGYTF. DNA of the CDR3: TGTGCCAGCAGTTCGGACAGGGTAGCCTATGGCTACACCTTC.

This chain uses TRBV7-3 with TRBJ2-1, with 9 bases that match TRBD2. This CDR3 is built from 15 residues. J gave up 3 bases and V 1 base, and 1 base lay outside the gene matches. Germline assignment: CDR1 SGHTA and CDR2 FQGTGA. The CDR3 DNA reads as TGTGCCAGCAGCTTAAAACTAGCGGGCTACAATGAGCAGTTCTTC. Its protein is CASSLKLAGYNEQFF.

The chain couples TRBV19 to TRBJ1-2; 7 bases are shared with TRBD1. This CDR3 region has 15 residues. The germline CDR1 and CDR2 sequences are LNHDA and SQIVND (reference sequence). The DNA for the CDR3 is TGTGCTACATCCGGGAGACAGGGATATAACTATGGCTACACCTTC. This codes for CATSGRQGYNYGYTF.

The DNA of the CDR3 is TGTGCCAGCAGCTACGGGACAGCGGATTACGAGCAGTACTTC. As protein: CASSYGTADYEQYF. The chain employs TRBV4-2 and TRBJ2-5; 7 bases are shared with TRBD1. The DNA matches TRBJ2-7 better at its end, which makes the J call doubtful. Per the germline V gene, CDR1 is LGHNA and CDR2 is YNFKEQ. The CDR3 consists of 14 residues.

This chain links TRBV29-1 with TRBJ2-2; a weak D match, TRBD1 (5 bases). V was trimmed by 7 bases and J by 0 bases, leaving 12 bases between them. Germline V gives CDR1 SQVTM, CDR2 ANQGSEA. This CDR3 is built from 14 residues. CDR3 bases: TGCAGCGCCCAACAGGTCTCGAACACCGGGGAGCTGTTTTTT. Translating it yields CSAQQVSNTGELFF.

This chain connects TRBV30 to TRBJ1-4; possibly TRBD1 for D (6 bases). CDR1 and CDR2 from the germline V gene are GTSNPN and SVGIG (reference sequence). This CDR3 comprises 13 residues. Between the trimmed V and J ends, which lost 4 bases and 6 bases, there was a span of 12 bases. CDR3 coding DNA: TGTGCCTGGAATCGGAACAGGGATGAAAAACTGTTTTTT. It yields the protein CAWNRNRDEKLFF.

The V call is TRBV7-7, the J call TRBJ2-5, with TRBD2 identical over 7 bases. Germline CDR1 and CDR2: SSHAT and FNYEAQ (reference sequence). After removal of 6 bases from V and 1 base from J, the junction contained 5 bases not matched to a gene. There are 14 residues in the CDR3. For the CDR3, the DNA is TGTGCCAGCAGTCAGTCGGGGGGCCAAGAGACCCAGTACTTC. Encoded protein: CASSQSGGQETQYF. The full variable domain, completed using reference TRBV7-7 and TRBJ2-5, is GAGVSQSPRYKVTKRGQDVTLRCDPISSHATLYWYQQALGQGPEFLTYFNYEAQPDKSGLPSDRFSAERPEGSISTLTIQRTEQRDSAMYRCASSQSGGQETQYFGPGTRLLVL.

V is TRBV5-6 and J is TRBJ2-7; 9 bases agree with TRBD1. After removal of 4 bases from V and 3 bases from J, the junction contained 5 bases not matched to a gene. The CDR3 consists of 14 residues. Germline V gene lookup returns CDR1 SGHDT and CDR2 YYEEEE. The CDR3 nucleotides read TGTGCCAGCAGCCAGGGACAGGGAGACTACGAGCAGTACTTC. Its translation is CASSQGQGDYEQYF.

This clone was seen once. This chain links TRBV19 with TRBJ1-5, with D perhaps TRBD1 (6 bases). Germline V CDR1 and CDR2: LNHDA, SQIVND (reference sequence). The CDR3 runs to 14 residues. The germline V and J ends were trimmed by 7 bases and 6 bases, with 16 bases remaining between them. DNA of the CDR3: TGTGCCAGTACCACCGGGACACCAAGTCAGCCCCAGCATTTT. Its translation is CASTTGTPSQPQHF.

The chain joins TRBV28 to TRBJ2-7, with 7 bases that match TRBD1. This CDR3 contains 13 residues. CDR1 MDHEN and CDR2 SYDVKM come from the germline V gene. J gave up 4 bases and V 4 bases, and 4 bases lay outside the gene matches. The CDR3 region is CASSSGTEYEQYF. The CDR3 DNA reads as TGTGCCAGCAGTTCGGGGACAGAATACGAGCAGTACTTC. Full variable domain (remainder filled in from reference TRBV28 and TRBJ2-7): DVKVTQSSRYLVKRTGEKVFLECVQDMDHENMFWYRQDPGLGLRLIYFSYDVKMKEKGDIPEGYSVSREKKERFSLILESASTNQTSMYLCASSSGTEYEQYFGPGTRLTVT.

The gene calls are TRBV9 and TRBJ2-7; 7 bases map to TRBD1. Trimming at V came to 1 base and at J to 7 bases, leaving 5 bases not matched to a gene. CDR1 and CDR2 from the germline V gene are SGDLS and YYNGEE. The CDR3 sequence is 13 residues long. The CDR3 loop reads CASSVSPRGEQYF. In DNA, the CDR3 is TGTGCCAGCAGCGTAAGTCCCAGGGGGGAGCAGTACTTC.

The chain combines TRBV11-3 with TRBJ2-2; 10 nucleotides line up with TRBD2. This CDR3 contains 15 residues. The germline gives CDR1 SGHNT, CDR2 YENEEA. The V and J ends lost 1 base and 5 bases, in that order; junction bases with no gene match: 1. CDR3 sequence: CASSLAGLATGELFF. CDR3 sequence (DNA): TGTGCCAGCAGCTTAGCGGGACTAGCGACCGGGGAGCTGTTTTTT.